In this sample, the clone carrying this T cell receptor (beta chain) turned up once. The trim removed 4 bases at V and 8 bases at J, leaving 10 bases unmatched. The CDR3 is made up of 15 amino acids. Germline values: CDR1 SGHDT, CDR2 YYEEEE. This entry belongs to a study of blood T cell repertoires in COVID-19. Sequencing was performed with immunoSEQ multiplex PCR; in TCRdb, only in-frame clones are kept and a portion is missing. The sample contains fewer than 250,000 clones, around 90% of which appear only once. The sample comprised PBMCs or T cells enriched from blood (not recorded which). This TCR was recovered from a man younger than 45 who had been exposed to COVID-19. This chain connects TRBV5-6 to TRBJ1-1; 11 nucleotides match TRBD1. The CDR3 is CASSPGTGGLGEAFF. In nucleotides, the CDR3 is TGTGCCAGCAGCCCGGGGACAGGGGGATTGGGAGAAGCTTTCTTT.